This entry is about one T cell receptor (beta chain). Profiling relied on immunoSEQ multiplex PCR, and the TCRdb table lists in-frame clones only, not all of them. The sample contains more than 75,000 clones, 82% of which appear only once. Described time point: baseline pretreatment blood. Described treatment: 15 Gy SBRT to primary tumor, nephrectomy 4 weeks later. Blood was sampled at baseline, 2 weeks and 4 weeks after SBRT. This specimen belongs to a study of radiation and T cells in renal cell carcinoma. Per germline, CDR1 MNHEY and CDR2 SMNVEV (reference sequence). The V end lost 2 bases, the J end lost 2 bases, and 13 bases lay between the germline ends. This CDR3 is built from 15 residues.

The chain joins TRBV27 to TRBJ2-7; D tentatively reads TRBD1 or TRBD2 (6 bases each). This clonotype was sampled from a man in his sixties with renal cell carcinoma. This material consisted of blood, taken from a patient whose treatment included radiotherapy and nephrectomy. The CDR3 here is CASSLRGASTYEQYF. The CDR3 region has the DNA TGTGCCAGCAGTTTAAGGGGGGCATCAACCTACGAGCAGTACTTC.